The clone carrying this TCR beta chain was seen many times. Its specificity is not known. Exclusion criteria comprised uncontrolled infection, other autoimmune disease, pregnancy or lactation. Clinical symptoms, serum thyroxine, TRAb, thyroid ultrasound and orbital computed tomography informed diagnoses. The PBMCs studied were ones that came from 9 to 10 ml fresh peripheral blood. The sample originates from a study of T cells in Graves' hyperthyroidism and ophthalmopathy. Points from the study as a whole: Separating ophthalmopathy from stable hyperthyroidism was achieved by a 13 V-J model.

V dropped 0 bases and J dropped 2 bases, with 6 bases sitting between them. Germline V gene data show CDR1 as SGHRS and CDR2 as YFSETQ. The CDR3 extends over 13 amino acids. The investigators amplified TCR beta CDR3 regions from RNA transcripts. Using the HTBI primer set, a first-round RT-PCR was run on the TCR CDR3. TCRdb called the multiplex PCR reads again in MiXCR, with one record for every CDR3 protein. Among more than 100,000 distinct CDR3 sequences, approximately 50% were seen once, and the ten largest hold about 26%. The clonotype was recovered from a man in his forties with Graves' hyperthyroidism. The sequencing sample was made of blood. V usage is TRBV5-1 and J usage is TRBJ2-7; D remains unclear. The CDR3 protein is CASSLGWTYEQYF. The CDR3 bases are TGCGCCAGCAGCTTGGGGTGGACCTACGAGCAGTACTTC.